These 13 T cell receptor beta chains share one sample of origin, sequenced in a study of neoadjuvant nivolumab and ipilimumab in lung cancer. Profiling relied on immunoSEQ multiplex PCR, and the TCRdb table lists in-frame clones only, not all of them. The data show roughly 28,000 clones, with 83% seen just once and over 4.5% held by the top ten. The sample in question was tumor tissue, obtained after neoadjuvant nivolumab, alone or with ipilimumab, at or shortly before surgery. The receptors stem from an adult with non-small cell lung cancer.

The rearrangement uses TRBV30 and TRBJ2-6; 9 nucleotides match TRBD1. The CDR3 runs 15 residues. Germline assignment: CDR1 GTSNPN and CDR2 SVGIG (reference sequence). Losses at the gene ends were 7 bases for V and 0 bases for J; bases not matched to a gene: 4. The CDR3 coding sequence is TGTGCCTCCGGACAGGGGAACTCTGGGGCCAACGTCCTGACTTTC. Encoded protein: CASGQGNSGANVLTF.

This chain connects TRBV5-4 to TRBJ1-2; D possibly corresponds to TRBD1 (6 bases). CDR3 size: 14 residues. V dropped 5 bases and J dropped 4 bases, with 15 bases sitting between them. Per the germline V gene, CDR1 is SGHNT and CDR2 is YYREEE (reference sequence). CDR3 DNA: TGTGCCAGCAGACCGGACAGCTCTCTCTATGGCTACACCTTC. This encodes CASRPDSSLYGYTF.

This chain joins TRBV18 and TRBJ2-7, with 7 positions matching TRBD2. The CDR3 length is 16 residues. Germline CDR1 and CDR2: KGHSH and LQKENI. The junction had 12 bases not matched to a gene; V was cut back by 3 bases and J by 4 bases. This CDR3 reads CASSPPRWEGKYEQYF. The CDR3 coding sequence is TGTGCCAGCTCACCTCCTCGGTGGGAGGGGAAGTACGAGCAGTACTTC.

This clone was recorded once. The chain recombines TRBV7-8 with TRBJ1-4; D remains ambiguous. The CDR3 extends over 12 amino acids. Trimming took off 6 bases at V and 7 bases at J, with 9 bases between the two ends. CDR1 is SGHVS and CDR2 is FQNEAQ in the germline V gene. The CDR3 sequence is CASRDNIEKLFF. The CDR3, as DNA: TGTGCCAGCAGAGACAATATTGAAAAACTGTTTTTT. The variable domain in full, with the rest retrieved from reference TRBV7-8 and TRBJ1-4, is GAGVSQSPRYKVAKRGQDVALRCDPISGHVSLFWYQQALGQGPEFLTYFQNEAQLDKSGLPSDRFFAERPEGSVSTLKIQRTQQEDSAVYLCASRDNIEKLFFGSGTQLSVL.

The V and J genes are TRBV11-2 and TRBJ2-1, with D possibly matching TRBD1 (6 bases). Germline V gene data show CDR1 as SGHAT and CDR2 as FQNNGV. CDR3 size: 15 residues. V lost 6 bases and J 5 bases, leaving 17 bases between the germline ends. CDR3 amino acids: CASRSVRGIDNEQFF. In DNA, the CDR3 is TGTGCCAGCAGGTCCGTCAGGGGAATCGACAATGAGCAGTTCTTC.

The CDR3 region has the DNA TGTGCCAGCAGCGTAGGTAGCACCTACGAGCAGTACTTC. It yields the protein CASSVGSTYEQYF. The V call is TRBV9, the J call TRBJ2-7; D gene ambiguous. V lost 0 bases and J lost 2, with 6 bases in between. Germline-derived CDR1 and CDR2 are SGDLS and YYNGEE. The CDR3 covers 13 residues. The full variable domain, its missing parts supplied by reference TRBV9 and TRBJ2-7, is DSGVTQTPKHLITATGQRVTLRCSPRSGDLSVYWYQQSLDQGLQFLIQYYNGEERAKGNILERFSAQQFPDLHSELNLSSLELGDSALYFCASSVGSTYEQYFGPGTRLTVT.

This sequence joins TRBV29-1 and TRBJ2-7; TRBD2 matches 11 bases. Germline V gene data show CDR1 as SQVTM and CDR2 as ANQGSEA. CDR3 size: 14 residues. V lost 6 bases and J lost 3; bases outside the gene matches: 7. The CDR3 coding sequence is TGCAGCGTCGCGGTCGGGACTAGCGGCTACGAGCAGTACTTC. The encoded protein is CSVAVGTSGYEQYF.

V gene TRBV19 combines with J gene TRBJ1-5; D unclear. Germline values: CDR1 LNHDA, CDR2 SQIVND (reference sequence). Trimming shortened V by 4 bases and J by 2 bases, and 9 bases separated the two germline ends. This CDR3 spans 14 amino acids. As DNA, the CDR3 is TGTGCCAGTAGTAGCCAGTTGGGCAATCAGCCCCAGCATTTT. This codes for CASSSQLGNQPQHF.

This chain uses TRBV6-6 with TRBJ2-7; 8 bases agree with TRBD1. Germline CDR1 MNHNY, CDR2 SVGAGI (reference sequence). With 2 bases clipped from V and 5 bases from J, the junction kept 8 bases outside the gene matches. The CDR3 is 15 amino acids. Written as DNA, the CDR3 is TGTGCCAGCAGTTACGAGACAGGGGTCGTACACGAGCAGTACTTC. Residues: CASSYETGVVHEQYF.

The CDR3 sequence is CASSLSETQYF. The CDR3 DNA follows: TGTGCCAGCAGCCTCTCAGAGACCCAGTACTTC. This sequence joins TRBV5-6 and TRBJ2-5; D call uncertain. The CDR3 sequence is 11 residues long. Germline assignment: CDR1 SGHDT and CDR2 YYEEEE. V was shortened by 4 bases and J by 4 bases, with 5 bases between the two germline ends. Using reference TRBV5-6 and TRBJ2-5 for the parts outside the CDR3, the full variable domain is DAGVTQSPTHLIKTRGQQVTLRCSPKSGHDTVSWYQQALGQGPQFIFQYYEEEERQRGNFPDRFSGHQFPNYSSELNVNALLLGDSALYLCASSLSETQYFGPGTRLLVL.

This chain joins TRBV11-2 and TRBJ1-5, with 9 bases identical to TRBD1. V dropped 5 bases and J dropped 6; count of bases not matched to a gene: 2. This CDR3 is built from 13 residues. Germline V gene data show CDR1 as SGHAT and CDR2 as FQNNGV. This chain's CDR3 is CASSKDRGQPQHF. CDR3 sequence (DNA): TGTGCCAGCAGCAAGGACAGGGGTCAGCCCCAGCATTTT.

V usage is TRBV5-1 and J usage is TRBJ1-4; D is perhaps TRBD1 (6 bases). Trimming shortened V by 0 bases and J by 0 bases, and 12 bases separated the two germline ends. From germline, CDR1 is SGHRS and CDR2 YFSETQ. The CDR3 extends over 17 amino acids. The chain's CDR3 is CASSLGRGPATNEKLFF. The CDR3 DNA reads TGCGCCAGCAGCTTGGGCAGGGGACCTGCAACTAATGAAAAACTGTTTTTT.

The CDR3 sequence is CATKYGDNRIYEQYF. The CDR3 nucleotides are TGCGCCACCAAATACGGGGACAACCGCATTTACGAGCAGTACTTC. The chain recombines TRBV10-2 with TRBJ2-7; D may be TRBD1 (6 bases). The V end lost 10 bases, the J end lost 4 bases, and 23 bases lay between the germline ends. Germline V gene data show CDR1 as WSHSY and CDR2 as SAAADI. The length of the CDR3 is 15 residues.